This TCR beta chain was captured by sequencing in a study of blood T cell repertoires in COVID-19. This CDR3 is built from 13 residues. Germline-derived CDR1 and CDR2 are GTSNPN and SVGIG (reference sequence). V shed 4 bases and J shed 10 bases, with 19 bases lying between them. Libraries were prepared by immunoSEQ multiplex PCR; TCRdb keeps only in-frame clonotypes and omits some of them. Of 140,000 to 150,000 clones listed, 84% are singletons. The V and J genes are TRBV30 and TRBJ1-1; TRBD1 might be the D (6 bases). The sequenced material came from peripheral blood. The sequence was obtained from a human donor in a cohort sampled during active COVID-19. Here the CDR3 DNA reads TGTGCCTGGAAACCATACAGGGAGTTGGGAGCTTTCTTT. Translated: CAWKPYRELGAFF.